The clone carrying this T cell receptor (beta chain) was seen a few times. Its cognate antigen is unknown. The CDR3 totals 15 residues. Germline CDR1 reads LGHNA; CDR2 reads YNFKEQ. With 7 bases clipped from V and 7 bases from J, the junction kept 8 bases outside the gene matches. This sample stems from a study of beta chain features in type 1 diabetes. Findings of the study overall: The question left open here concerned HLA type influencing TCRB rearrangement. The similarity of naive, central memory and Treg TCRB repertoires appeared greater among patients than among healthy donors. Among patients with Type 1 diabetes, TCRB CDR3s were moderately but significantly shorter in every one of the four CD4+ subsets.

Sequenced material consisted of expressed TCRB transcripts (all of the isolated RNA was reverse transcribed). The repertoire was sequenced with immunoSEQ multiplex PCR; TCRdb's copy has only in-frame clones and lacks some. The data show about 370,000 clones, with 9.6% seen just once and 0.6% held by the top ten. Blood was drawn once from each donor into heparinised tubes. The draws averaged about 120 mL. The material sequenced was central memory CD4+ T cells from blood. This chain joins TRBV4-2 and TRBJ2-1; 12 positions match TRBD2. The source is a man aged 30 to 45 with type 1 diabetes. CDR3 in amino acids: CASTLAGGPGNEQFF. CDR3 bases: TGTGCCAGCACCCTAGCGGGAGGGCCCGGGAATGAGCAGTTCTTC.